This passage covers 14 T cell receptor beta chains from one sample sequenced in a study of T cells in localized non-small cell lung cancer. Repertoires were generated with immunoSEQ multiplex PCR, while TCRdb's copy carries only in-frame clones and drops some. The repertoire holds 45,000 to 65,000 clones, with around 81% as singletons. The specimen comprised PBMCs, sampled before any cancer treatment. Receptors were obtained from a woman aged 35 to 69 with stage II lung adenocarcinoma.

This chain uses TRBV21-1 with TRBJ2-1; TRBD1, as called in the table, went unchecked against the DNA. TRBV21-1 is marked as a pseudogene. This CDR3 is 18 amino acids long. For the CDR3, the DNA is TGTGCCAGCAGCAAAAGGGGCAGGGATGCATACTCCTACAATGAGCAGTTCTTC. Residues: CASSKRGRDAYSYNEQFF.

CDR3 bases: TGCGCCAGCACCGGACAGGGGGGATTCAACTATGGCTACACCTTC. Translated, it gives CASTGQGGFNYGYTF. This chain connects TRBV10-2 to TRBJ1-2; 10 bases are a match to TRBD1. The CDR3 contains 15 residues. Germline V lookup: CDR1 WSHSY, CDR2 SAAADI. J lost 2 bases, V lost 7 bases, and 7 bases had no gene match.

The chain recombines TRBV5-1 with TRBJ2-7; TRBD1 matches 10 bases. This CDR3 spans 14 amino acids. Losses at the gene ends were 5 bases for V and 1 base for J; bases not matched to a gene: 3. Germline assignment: CDR1 SGHRS and CDR2 YFSETQ. The chain's CDR3 is CASRGGQGSYEQYF. The CDR3 bases are TGCGCCAGCAGGGGGGGACAGGGGTCCTACGAGCAGTACTTC. Full variable domain (rest looked up from reference TRBV5-1 and TRBJ2-7): KAGVTQTPRYLIKTRGQQVTLSCSPISGHRSVSWYQQTPGQGLQFLFEYFSETQRNKGNFPGRFSGRQFSNSRSEMNVSTLELGDSALYLCASRGGQGSYEQYFGPGTRLTVT.

The CDR3 region has the DNA TGTGCCAGTAGTATAACTAGCGGGGGGGCTGGCAATGAGCAGTTCTTC. This encodes CASSITSGGAGNEQFF. The chain combines TRBV19 with TRBJ2-1; 13 nucleotides align to TRBD2. The germline V gene encodes CDR1 LNHDA and CDR2 SQIVND (reference sequence). The CDR3 is 16 residues long. The V segment lost 2 bases and the J segment 6 bases; nucleotides outside the gene matches: 4.

CDR3 sequence: CATSTPSGWRNEQFF. CDR3 nucleotides: TGTGCCACCAGCACCCCGTCGGGGTGGAGAAATGAGCAGTTCTTC. This rearrangement joins TRBV15 to TRBJ2-1; maybe TRBD2 (5 bases). The germline V gene has CDR1 LNHNV and CDR2 YYDKDF (reference sequence). Trimming took 4 bases from V and 7 from J, leaving 17 bases between them. The CDR3 is 15 amino acids.

The chain combines TRBV6-6 with TRBJ1-5; TRBD1 might be the D (5 bases). This CDR3 has 13 amino acids. Between the trimmed V and J ends, which lost 4 bases and 6 bases, there was a span of 10 bases. Germline V CDR1 and CDR2: MNHNY, SVGAGI (reference sequence). CDR3 loop: CASSSGPSQPQHF. The CDR3 DNA is TGTGCCAGCAGTTCGGGGCCGAGTCAGCCCCAGCATTTT.

This chain uses TRBV27 with TRBJ1-4, with no clear D. Trimming removed 5 bases at V and 8 bases at J, with 12 bases between. The CDR3 is made up of 13 amino acids. Per the germline V gene, CDR1 is MNHEY and CDR2 is SMNVEV (reference sequence). The CDR3 protein is CASSHRTAEKLFF. The DNA of the CDR3 is TGTGCCAGCAGTCATAGGACGGCGGAAAAACTGTTTTTT.

The gene calls are TRBV13 and TRBJ1-5; unclear D gene. Germline V gene lookup returns CDR1 PRHDT and CDR2 FYEKMQ (reference sequence). V was cut by 3 bases and J by 7 bases, with 7 bases left in between. CDR3 length: 12 residues. The CDR3 DNA is TGTGCCAGCAGCTTCCAATCCCAGCCCCAGCATTTT. Its protein product is CASSFQSQPQHF. The full variable domain, with the rest looked up from reference TRBV13 and TRBJ1-5, is AAGVIQSPRHLIKEKRETATLKCYPIPRHDTVYWYQQGPGQDPQFLISFYEKMQSDKGSIPDRFSAQQFSDYHSELNMSSLELGDSALYFCASSFQSQPQHFGDGTRLSIL.

The genes are TRBV9 and TRBJ2-2; D is possibly TRBD1 (7 bases). This CDR3 region has 16 residues. Trimming pared 4 bases from V and 4 bases from J, leaving 17 bases between. Germline-derived CDR1 and CDR2 are SGDLS and YYNGEE. CDR3 nucleotides: TGTGCCAGCAGCTTCCCAGGGGGGCAGGTCACCGGGGAGCTGTTTTTT. This translates into CASSFPGGQVTGELFF. The variable domain in full, with the rest retrieved from reference TRBV9 and TRBJ2-2, is DSGVTQTPKHLITATGQRVTLRCSPRSGDLSVYWYQQSLDQGLQFLIQYYNGEERAKGNILERFSAQQFPDLHSELNLSSLELGDSALYFCASSFPGGQVTGELFFGEGSRLTVL.

The rearrangement uses TRBV28 and TRBJ2-5; the match to TRBD2 covers 12 bases. After removal of 3 bases from V and 2 bases from J, the junction contained 4 bases not matched to a gene. Germline CDR1 reads MDHEN; CDR2 reads SYDVKM. This CDR3 region has 16 residues. CDR3 DNA: TGTGCCAGCAGTTTTTGGACTAGCGGGGCACAAGAGACCCAGTACTTC. It translates to CASSFWTSGAQETQYF.

V gene TRBV6-5 combines with J gene TRBJ1-2; TRBD1 agrees at 8 bases. Germline trimming cut 5 bases from V and 2 bases from J; bases unmatched to any gene: 1. The CDR3 length is 13 residues. Germline-derived CDR1 and CDR2 are MNHEY and SVGAGI. The CDR3 nucleotides read TGTGCCAGCAGTCGGGACAGGAACTATGGCTACACCTTC. This sequence encodes CASSRDRNYGYTF.

This clone is a singleton in its sample. J is TRBJ2-2 and V is TRBV7-3; D uncertain. The CDR3 sequence is 15 residues long. Germline lookup yields CDR1 SGHTA and CDR2 FQGTGA. The ends were cut back, 3 bases at V and 1 base at J, with 9 bases in the middle. CDR3 sequence (DNA): TGTGCCAGCAGCTTGAGTTTCGGGAACACCGGGGAGCTGTTTTTT. Translating gives CASSLSFGNTGELFF.

The gene calls are TRBV7-2 and TRBJ2-5; 11 bases fit TRBD2. CDR1 and CDR2 from the germline V gene are SGHTA and FQGNSA. V was clipped by 5 bases and J by 0 bases; unmatched bases: 5. The CDR3 is 16 residues long. The DNA for the CDR3 is TGTGCCAGCAGCCGACGACTAGCGGGGTACCAAGAGACCCAGTACTTC. Translating gives CASSRRLAGYQETQYF.

The gene calls are TRBV4-3 and TRBJ1-5; D is unresolved. Germline V gene sequence: CDR1 LGHNA, CDR2 YSLEER. The CDR3 is 14 amino acids. V was clipped by 0 bases and J by 3 bases, with 6 bases between them. The CDR3, as DNA: TGCGCCAGCAGCCAAGACGTTGTCAATCAGCCCCAGCATTTT. Translated: CASSQDVVNQPQHF.